One sample yielded the 11 T cell receptor beta chains listed below, sequenced in a study of cytomegalovirus exposure and HLA in healthy donors. It was with 60 Vbeta and 13 Jbeta primers that the PCR ran. Assay: immunoSEQ multiplex PCR; the TCRdb copy retains only in-frame clones and omits some. Of 100,000 to 150,000 clones listed, roughly 80% are singletons. Sequences were obtained from PBMCs. The origin of the receptors is a man aged 55 to 69 in good health and CMV-seropositive.

The CDR3 is CASSSGTGASNQPQHF. The CDR3 nucleotides are TGTGCCAGCTCATCCGGGACAGGGGCTAGCAATCAGCCCCAGCATTTT. This chain connects TRBV18 to TRBJ1-5, with 10 bases matching TRBD1. The CDR3 has 16 residues. V lost 5 bases to trimming and J lost 0 bases; unmatched junction nucleotides: 4. In germline, CDR1 is KGHSH, CDR2 LQKENI.

This chain joins TRBV6-1 and TRBJ2-1, with TRBD1 as a possible D gene (6 bases). Germline CDR1 and CDR2: MNHNS and SASEGT. The CDR3 spans 12 residues. The V end lost 6 bases, the J end lost 6 bases, and 9 bases lay between the germline ends. The CDR3 loop is CASRRGGNEQFF. In nucleotides, the CDR3 is TGTGCCAGCAGGAGAGGGGGCAATGAGCAGTTCTTC.

The gene calls are TRBV29-1 and TRBJ2-1, with TRBD2 matching over 8 bases. V was pared by 1 base and J by 7 bases, with 12 bases of the junction left unmatched. This CDR3 has 16 residues. The germline CDR1 and CDR2 sequences are SQVTM and ANQGSEA. CDR3 loop: CSVEGPSGSRRNEQFF. The CDR3 nucleotides read TGCAGCGTTGAAGGTCCCAGCGGGAGTCGAAGGAATGAGCAGTTCTTC.

The chain is built from TRBV5-1 and TRBJ2-7; TRBD1 matches at 9 bases. CDR1 and CDR2 (germline): SGHRS, YFSETQ. This CDR3 has 13 residues. J was trimmed by 7 bases and V by 4 bases; bases with no gene match: 6. As DNA, the CDR3 is TGCGCCAGCAGCCCGGGACAGGGCGAAGAGCAGTACTTC. Translating gives CASSPGQGEEQYF.

This chain connects TRBV7-6 to TRBJ2-2; the match to TRBD1 covers 8 bases. Trimming at V came to 5 bases and at J to 6 bases, leaving 5 bases not matched to a gene. Germline loops: CDR1 SGHVS, CDR2 FNYEAQ. CDR3 size: 14 residues. CDR3 sequence reads: CASSQDREAGELFF. The CDR3 nucleotides are TGTGCCAGCAGCCAGGACAGGGAGGCCGGGGAGCTGTTTTTT.

This chain connects TRBV18 to TRBJ2-2; 7 positions match TRBD1. V was pared by 8 bases and J by 0 bases, with 3 bases of the junction left unmatched. The CDR3 totals 14 residues. The germline V gene has CDR1 KGHSH and CDR2 LQKENI. CDR3 sequence (DNA): TGTGCCAGCGCCGGACAGGCGAACACCGGGGAGCTGTTTTTT. Encoded protein: CASAGQANTGELFF.

The V gene is TRBV11-2, the J gene TRBJ1-5; D unresolved. Germline V gene data show CDR1 as SGHAT and CDR2 as FQNNGV. The length of the CDR3 is 13 residues. V dropped 3 bases and J dropped 6 bases, with 9 bases sitting between them. The CDR3 bases are TGTGCCAGCAGCTTCTCGGGGAGTCAGCCCCAGCATTTT. Amino acid sequence: CASSFSGSQPQHF.

V and J are TRBV5-1 and TRBJ1-1, with 7 bases that match TRBD1. After removal of 6 bases from V and 6 bases from J, the junction contained 11 bases not matched to a gene. This CDR3 region has 14 residues. Germline V gene lookup returns CDR1 SGHRS and CDR2 YFSETQ. The CDR3 nucleotides read TGCGCCAGCACCACCAATACAGGGGAGGCTGAAGCTTTCTTT. This encodes CASTTNTGEAEAFF.

The chain recombines TRBV5-6 with TRBJ1-2, with no clear D. This CDR3 contains 13 residues. Trimming left V 4 bases short and J 5 bases short, with 12 bases between. Per germline, CDR1 SGHDT and CDR2 YYEEEE. CDR3 loop: CASSEEARYGYTF. The CDR3 DNA reads TGTGCCAGCAGCGAGGAAGCGCGTTATGGCTACACCTTC. Complete variable domain (other parts from reference TRBV5-6 and TRBJ1-2): DAGVTQSPTHLIKTRGQQVTLRCSPKSGHDTVSWYQQALGQGPQFIFQYYEEEERQRGNFPDRFSGHQFPNYSSELNVNALLLGDSALYLCASSEEARYGYTFGSGTRLTVV.

The rearrangement uses TRBV6-1 and TRBJ2-7; 7 bases fit TRBD1. CDR3 length equals 14 residues. Germline loops: CDR1 MNHNS, CDR2 SASEGT. V lost 4 bases, J lost 6 bases, and 9 bases stayed unmatched. The CDR3 here is CASSGGDRAIEQYF. The DNA of the CDR3 is TGTGCCAGCAGTGGAGGAGACAGGGCAATCGAGCAGTACTTC.

Only a few counts were recorded for this clone. The V and J genes are TRBV27 and TRBJ2-7; D gene ambiguous. Trimming left V 0 bases short and J 8 bases short, with 11 bases between. The CDR3 spans 13 residues. Germline V gives CDR1 MNHEY, CDR2 SMNVEV (reference sequence). The DNA for the CDR3 is TGTGCCAGCAGTTTATCCCCTAATAACCAGCAGTACTTC. Amino acids: CASSLSPNNQQYF.